This entry describes one T cell receptor beta chain. Its matching antigen is unknown. The data originate from a study of beta chain features in type 1 diabetes. General study results and limits: Shortening that was moderate but significant affected the TCRB CDR3s of Type 1 diabetes patients in all four CD4+ subsets.

Expressed TCRB transcripts were sequenced after all isolated RNA was converted to cDNA. Generated by immunoSEQ multiplex PCR, the TCRdb table keeps only in-frame clones and is missing some. The sample lists 200,000 to 250,000 clones; roughly 14% were seen once. The germline V gene has CDR1 KGHSH and CDR2 LQKENI. The CDR3 spans 18 residues. V lost 1 base and J 2 bases, leaving 15 bases between the germline ends. The V call is TRBV18, the J call TRBJ2-6; TRBD1 is a possible D gene (5 bases). The sequence was obtained from a man aged 30-40 years with type 1 diabetes. Sequencing was performed on naive CD4+ T cells from blood. The CDR3 region is CASSPRSQAAPGANVLTF. The DNA of the CDR3 is TGTGCCAGCTCACCACGGTCACAGGCCGCGCCTGGGGCCAACGTCCTGACTTTC.